This T cell receptor beta chain originates from a study of glioma-infiltrating T cells. Findings of the study overall: Above-expected tissue-blood divergence occurred in all gliomas, most in low-grade ones. Very few CDR3 sequences were shared between tissue and blood.

Amplification of TCR alpha and beta CDR3 regions from RNA used iRepertoire nested multiplex PCR. For one-step reverse transcription and amplification, about 90-450 ng of tissue mRNA or PBMC total RNA was used. TCRdb re-called the multiplex PCR reads with MiXCR, one entry per CDR3 protein. Here the sample spans 40,000 or so distinct CDR3 sequences, about a fifth being singletons. This CDR3 contains 13 residues. V lost 6 bases, J lost 8 bases, and 16 bases lay in between. Germline loops: CDR1 KGHSH, CDR2 LQKENI. This clonotype came up many times. The antigen remains unidentified. The V gene is TRBV18, the J gene TRBJ2-5; D possibly matches TRBD1 or TRBD2 (5 bases each). The receptor was isolated from a human donor with low-grade glioma or glioblastoma, undergoing nonglioma brain surgery, or in good health (not recorded which). Input material: glioma tissue, nonneoplastic brain tissue, or PBMCs (not recorded which). The CDR3 region is CASSPGTFETQYF. CDR3 sequence (DNA): TGTGCCAGCTCCCCCGGGACCTTCGAAACCCAGTACTTC.